A selection of T cell receptor beta chains follows, all from one sample in a study of cytomegalovirus exposure and HLA in healthy donors. Clones were read by immunoSEQ multiplex PCR, and TCRdb kept only the in-frame ones, dropping some. This sample carries about 130,000 clones, 80% of them seen once, and the ten largest clones take about 4%. The material sequenced was PBMCs. The receptors derive from a woman in her thirties or forties in good health and CMV-seronegative. CDR3s include the opening cysteine and the closing phenylalanine or tryptophan. D genes are given only for firm matches. Clone size is not always given. Where it is, it says once, few, many or a class for expanded clones.

CDR3nt: TGTGCCAGCAGTTTACAGGGGCGCAATCAGCCCCAGCATTTT
CDR3aa: CASSLQGRNQPQHF
d_gene: .
v_gene: TRBV27
j_gene: TRBJ1-5
abundance: .

CDR3nt: TGTGCCAGCAGTCCGGACAGGAGCCGTCTGAACACTGAAGCTTTCTTT
CDR3aa: CASSPDRSRLNTEAFF
d_gene: TRBD1
v_gene: TRBV6-6
j_gene: TRBJ1-1
abundance: once

CDR3nt: TGTGCCAGCAGTCCAGCACAGGGGACCGGGGAGCTGTTTTTT
CDR3aa: CASSPAQGTGELFF
d_gene: TRBD1
v_gene: TRBV6-5
j_gene: TRBJ2-2
abundance: few

CDR3nt: TGTGCCAGCAGCCCATTTGTTGGCAGGGGTAGTTGCGAGCAGTACTTC
CDR3aa: CASSPFVGRGSCEQYF
d_gene: .
v_gene: TRBV5-6
j_gene: TRBJ2-7
abundance: .

CDR3nt: TGTGCCAGCAGACAGACAGGGTTCACCGGGGAGCTGTTTTTT
CDR3aa: CASRQTGFTGELFF
d_gene: TRBD1
v_gene: TRBV9
j_gene: TRBJ2-2
abundance: .

CDR3nt: TGTGCCAGCTCACCCCCGGGCAGGGAGGGCGCCGAGCAGTACTTC
CDR3aa: CASSPPGREGAEQYF
d_gene: TRBD2
v_gene: TRBV18
j_gene: TRBJ2-7
abundance: .

CDR3nt: TGTGCCAGTAGTATAGAGATCGGTGGGGAGGGCTGGAATCAGCCCCAGCATTTT
CDR3aa: CASSIEIGGEGWNQPQHF
d_gene: .
v_gene: TRBV19
j_gene: TRBJ1-5
abundance: .

CDR3nt: TGTGCCAGCAGAAGTTTCCCTCGTGAAGCGGGGTGGCAAGAGACCCAGTACTTC
CDR3aa: CASRSFPREAGWQETQYF
d_gene: TRBD2
v_gene: TRBV27
j_gene: TRBJ2-5
abundance: .

CDR3nt: TGTGCCAGCAGCCAGGGGACAGGGGGGGCCAACGTCCTGACTTTC
CDR3aa: CASSQGTGGANVLTF
d_gene: TRBD1
v_gene: TRBV4-2
j_gene: TRBJ2-6
abundance: few

CDR3nt: TGCAGCGCGCGTGAGACCGGGGAGCTGTTTTTT
CDR3aa: CSARETGELFF
d_gene: .
v_gene: TRBV29-1
j_gene: TRBJ2-2
abundance: .

CDR3nt: TGTGCCAGCAGTGCCGGGACAGGTCCAATGAACACCGGGGAGCTGTTTTTT
CDR3aa: CASSAGTGPMNTGELFF
d_gene: TRBD1
v_gene: TRBV6-1
j_gene: TRBJ2-2
abundance: .

CDR3nt: TGTGCCAGCTCACACTCCGACAGGGACTACACTGAAGCTTTCTTT
CDR3aa: CASSHSDRDYTEAFF
d_gene: TRBD1
v_gene: TRBV18
j_gene: TRBJ1-1
abundance: .

CDR3nt: TGTGCCAGCAGTCAGGACAGGGGGGGATACAATGAGCAGTTCTTC
CDR3aa: CASSQDRGGYNEQFF
d_gene: TRBD1
v_gene: TRBV7-9
j_gene: TRBJ2-1
abundance: .

CDR3nt: TGTGCCACCACAACCGTGGGCGCGACAATGGAAGCTTTCTTT
CDR3aa: CATTTVGATMEAFF
d_gene: .
v_gene: TRBV5-4
j_gene: TRBJ1-1
abundance: .

CDR3nt: TGTGCCAGCAGCATCGCCTCAGGCTCTGGGGCCAACGTCCTGACTTTC
CDR3aa: CASSIASGSGANVLTF
d_gene: .
v_gene: TRBV7-8
j_gene: TRBJ2-6
abundance: .

CDR3nt: TGCGCCAGCAGCCAAGAGGGACAGGGGTCGATTGCTTTCTTT
CDR3aa: CASSQEGQGSIAFF
d_gene: TRBD1
v_gene: TRBV4-1
j_gene: TRBJ1-1
abundance: once

CDR3nt: TGTGCCAGCAGCGTAGGATTGGAGACAGGGGGCACTGAAGCTTTCTTT
CDR3aa: CASSVGLETGGTEAFF
d_gene: TRBD1
v_gene: TRBV9
j_gene: TRBJ1-1
abundance: .

CDR3nt: TGCGCCAGCAGCCCCGGGACAGGGAGGAATGAGCAGTTCTTC
CDR3aa: CASSPGTGRNEQFF
d_gene: TRBD1
v_gene: TRBV4-1
j_gene: TRBJ2-1
abundance: many

CDR3nt: TGTGCCAGCAGCAAAGGAGCGAGGACATCGGGACAGACCCCCACAGATACGCAGTATTTT
CDR3aa: CASSKGARTSGQTPTDTQYF
d_gene: .
v_gene: TRBV21-1
j_gene: TRBJ2-3
abundance: few

CDR3nt: TGTGCCAGCAGAGCCCCCGACAGGCCTTTCAATCAGCCCCAGCATTTT
CDR3aa: CASRAPDRPFNQPQHF
d_gene: .
v_gene: TRBV2
j_gene: TRBJ1-5
abundance: .

CDR3nt: TGTGCCAGCAGGAATACGGGACAGGGGGACACTGAAGCTTTCTTT
CDR3aa: CASRNTGQGDTEAFF
d_gene: TRBD1
v_gene: TRBV6-1
j_gene: TRBJ1-1
abundance: .